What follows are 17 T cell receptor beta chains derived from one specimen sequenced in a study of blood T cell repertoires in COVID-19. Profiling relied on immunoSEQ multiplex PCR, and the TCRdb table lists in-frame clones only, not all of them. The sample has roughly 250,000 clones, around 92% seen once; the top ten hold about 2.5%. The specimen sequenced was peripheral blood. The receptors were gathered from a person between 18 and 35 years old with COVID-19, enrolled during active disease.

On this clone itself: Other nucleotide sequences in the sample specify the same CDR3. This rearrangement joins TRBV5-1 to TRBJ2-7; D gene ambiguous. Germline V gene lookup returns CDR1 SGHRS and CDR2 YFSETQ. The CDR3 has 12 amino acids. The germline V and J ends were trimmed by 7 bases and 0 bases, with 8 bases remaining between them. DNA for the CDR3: TGCGCCAGCTCCTTCGGCTCCTACGAGCAGTACTTC. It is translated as CASSFGSYEQYF.

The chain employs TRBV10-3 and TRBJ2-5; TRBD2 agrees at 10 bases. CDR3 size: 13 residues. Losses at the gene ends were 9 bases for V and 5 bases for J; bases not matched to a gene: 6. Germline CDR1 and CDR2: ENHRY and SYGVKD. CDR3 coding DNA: TGTGCCATACAGCGGGAGGGCCGTGAGACCCAGTACTTC. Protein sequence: CAIQREGRETQYF.

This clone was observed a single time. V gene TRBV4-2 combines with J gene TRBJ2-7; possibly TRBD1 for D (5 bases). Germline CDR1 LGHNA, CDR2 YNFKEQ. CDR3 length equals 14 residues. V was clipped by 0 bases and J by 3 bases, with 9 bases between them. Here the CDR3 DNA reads TGTGCCAGCAGCCAAGACAGGGAATACTACGAGCAGTACTTC. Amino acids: CASSQDREYYEQYF.

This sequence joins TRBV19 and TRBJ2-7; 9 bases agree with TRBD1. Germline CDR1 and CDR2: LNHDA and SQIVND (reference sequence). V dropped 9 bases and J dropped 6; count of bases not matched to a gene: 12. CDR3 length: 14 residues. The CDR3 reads CASEPGQGGLEQYF. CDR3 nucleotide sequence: TGTGCCAGCGAACCGGGACAGGGAGGTCTCGAGCAGTACTTC.

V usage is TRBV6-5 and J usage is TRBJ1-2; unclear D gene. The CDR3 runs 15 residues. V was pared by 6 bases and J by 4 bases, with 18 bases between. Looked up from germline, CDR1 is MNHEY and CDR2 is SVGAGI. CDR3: CASSDVAGFSYGYTF. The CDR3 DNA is TGTGCCAGCAGCGACGTTGCGGGGTTCAGCTATGGCTACACCTTC.

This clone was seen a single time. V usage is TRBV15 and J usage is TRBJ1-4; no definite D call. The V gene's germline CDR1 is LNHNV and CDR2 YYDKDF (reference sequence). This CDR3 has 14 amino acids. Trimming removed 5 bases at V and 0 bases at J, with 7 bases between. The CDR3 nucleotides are TGTGCCACCAGCGTCCAGGCAACTAATGAAAAACTGTTTTTT. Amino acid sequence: CATSVQATNEKLFF.

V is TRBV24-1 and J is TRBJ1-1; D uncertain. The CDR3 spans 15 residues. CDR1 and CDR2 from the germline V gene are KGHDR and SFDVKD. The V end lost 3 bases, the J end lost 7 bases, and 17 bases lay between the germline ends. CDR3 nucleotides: TGTGCCACCAGTGATCCCGACGAGGGTCCTAATGAAGCTTTCTTT. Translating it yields CATSDPDEGPNEAFF.

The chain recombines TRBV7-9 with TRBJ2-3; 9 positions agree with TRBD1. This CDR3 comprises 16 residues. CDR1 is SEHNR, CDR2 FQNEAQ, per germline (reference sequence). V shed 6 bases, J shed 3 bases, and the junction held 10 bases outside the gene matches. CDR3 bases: TGTGCCAGCAGACCCATGCTGGGGACAGGGACAGATACGCAGTATTTT. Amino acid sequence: CASRPMLGTGTDTQYF.

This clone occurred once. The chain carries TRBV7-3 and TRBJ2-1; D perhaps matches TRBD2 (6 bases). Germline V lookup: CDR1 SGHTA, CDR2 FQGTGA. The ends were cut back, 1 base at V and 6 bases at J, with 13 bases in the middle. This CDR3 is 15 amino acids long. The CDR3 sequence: CASSLNPGLINEQFF. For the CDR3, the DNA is TGTGCCAGCAGCTTAAACCCGGGACTGATCAATGAGCAGTTCTTC.

The CDR3 region has the DNA TGTGCCAGCAGTAGGACTGAATACCGCACAGATACGCAGTATTTT. Amino acids: CASSRTEYRTDTQYF. This sequence joins TRBV2 and TRBJ2-3; possible D gene TRBD2, 5 bases. The CDR3 contains 15 residues. The germline CDR1 and CDR2 sequences are SNHLY and FYNNEI. V gave up 5 bases and J gave up 1 base, with 13 bases separating them.

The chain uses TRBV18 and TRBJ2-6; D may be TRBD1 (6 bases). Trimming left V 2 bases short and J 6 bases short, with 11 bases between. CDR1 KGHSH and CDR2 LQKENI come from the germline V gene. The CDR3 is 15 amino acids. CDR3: CASSPKMGAANVLTF. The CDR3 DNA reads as TGTGCCAGCTCACCAAAAATGGGGGCGGCCAACGTCCTGACTTTC.

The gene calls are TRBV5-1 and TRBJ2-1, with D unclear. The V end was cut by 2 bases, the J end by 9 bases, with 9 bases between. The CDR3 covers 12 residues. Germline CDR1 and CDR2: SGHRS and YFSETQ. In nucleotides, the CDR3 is TGCGCCAGCAGCTTCTACGGCGGTGAGCAGTTCTTC. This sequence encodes CASSFYGGEQFF.

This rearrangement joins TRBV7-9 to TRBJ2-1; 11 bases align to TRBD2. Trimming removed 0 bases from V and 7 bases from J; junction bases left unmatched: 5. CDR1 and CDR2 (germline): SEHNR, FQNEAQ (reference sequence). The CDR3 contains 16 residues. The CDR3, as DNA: TGTGCCAGCAGCTTAGCTGTTCTAGCGGGAGGTAATGAGCAGTTCTTC. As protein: CASSLAVLAGGNEQFF. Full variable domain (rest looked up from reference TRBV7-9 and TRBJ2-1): DTGVSQNPRHKITKRGQNVTFRCDPISEHNRLYWYRQTLGQGPEFLTYFQNEAQLEKSRLLSDRFSAERPKGSFSTLEIQRTEQGDSAMYLCASSLAVLAGGNEQFFGPGTRLTVL.

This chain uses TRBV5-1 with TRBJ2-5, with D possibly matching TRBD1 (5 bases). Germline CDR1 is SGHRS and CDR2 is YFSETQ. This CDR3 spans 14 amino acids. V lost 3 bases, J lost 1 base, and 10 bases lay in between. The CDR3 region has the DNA TGCGCCAGCAGCTCTAGACAGACCCAAGAGACCCAGTACTTC. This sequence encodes CASSSRQTQETQYF. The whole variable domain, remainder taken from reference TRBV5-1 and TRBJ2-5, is KAGVTQTPRYLIKTRGQQVTLSCSPISGHRSVSWYQQTPGQGLQFLFEYFSETQRNKGNFPGRFSGRQFSNSRSEMNVSTLELGDSALYLCASSSRQTQETQYFGPGTRLLVL.

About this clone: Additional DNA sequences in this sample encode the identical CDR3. The CDR3 coding sequence is TGTGCCAGCAGTGAGGGCTCCTCCTACGAGCAGTACTTC. The encoded protein is CASSEGSSYEQYF. The chain couples TRBV2 to TRBJ2-7; D ambiguous. This CDR3 has 13 amino acids. CDR1 is SNHLY, CDR2 FYNNEI, per germline. Deletions cut 3 bases from V and 0 bases from J, with 6 bases between.

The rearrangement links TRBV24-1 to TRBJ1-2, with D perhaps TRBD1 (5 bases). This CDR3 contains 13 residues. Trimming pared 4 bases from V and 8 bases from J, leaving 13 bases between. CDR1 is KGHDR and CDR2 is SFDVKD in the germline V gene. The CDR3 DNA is TGTGCCACCAGTGAGCCTGGGGGGGGAGGCTACACCTTC. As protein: CATSEPGGGGYTF.

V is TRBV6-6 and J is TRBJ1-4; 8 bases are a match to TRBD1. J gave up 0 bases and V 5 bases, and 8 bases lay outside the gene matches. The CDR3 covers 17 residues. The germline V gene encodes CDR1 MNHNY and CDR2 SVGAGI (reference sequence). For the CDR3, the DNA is TGTGCCAGCAGTCCGAAGCCGACAGGGGCAACTAATGAAAAACTGTTTTTT. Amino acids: CASSPKPTGATNEKLFF.